This is a list of T cell receptor beta chains from one sample in a study of cytomegalovirus exposure and HLA in healthy donors. Only in-frame clones appear in the TCRdb table, and some are missing; sequencing was by immunoSEQ multiplex PCR. The table records about 190,000 clones, roughly nine tenths of them present only once. What was sequenced was PBMCs. These receptors all stem from a boy between 2 and 15 years old in good health and CMV-seronegative. Both conserved end residues are trimmed from each CDR3. D genes are given only for firm matches.

d_gene | j_gene | v_gene | CDR3aa
TRBD1 | TRBJ1-1 | TRBV5-4 | ASSLGTGGQIGTEAF
TRBD2 | TRBJ2-1 | TRBV6-1 | ASSDLAGGPGEQF
NA | TRBJ2-7 | TRBV18 | ASSPRGGTYEQY
TRBD2 | TRBJ2-5 | TRBV10-3 | AISGRVLAGGPQETQY
TRBD1 | TRBJ2-5 | TRBV5-1 | ASSIGPGQGQETQY
TRBD1 | TRBJ2-5 | TRBV19 | ASSPGGQQETQY
NA | TRBJ2-1 | TRBV21-1 | ALNEQF
NA | TRBJ1-5 | TRBV25-1 | ASSPGGVGNQPQH
TRBD1 | TRBJ2-5 | TRBV2 | ASSSATGRETQY
NA | TRBJ2-3 | TRBV14 | ASSLASVGTQY
TRBD2 | TRBJ2-7 | TRBV28 | ASSYSGGALL
NA | TRBJ1-2 | TRBV21-1 | ASSYSNGYT
NA | TRBJ1-3 | TRBV7-9 | ASTVRTATGNTIY
NA | TRBJ1-5 | TRBV11-2 | ASSLVGGNQPQH
TRBD1 | TRBJ1-1 | TRBV27 | ASSFGQVGTNTEAF
TRBD1 | TRBJ2-3 | TRBV19 | ASSRTGQVVSTDTQY
NA | TRBJ1-3 | TRBV5-1 | ASSLDGGKAGNTIY
NA | TRBJ2-3 | TRBV6-1 | ASSENFRGTQY
TRBD2 | TRBJ2-7 | TRBV19 | ASTTPGTSEQY
NA | TRBJ2-1 | TRBV7-9 | ASSWTMDNNEQF
TRBD2 | TRBJ2-2 | TRBV6-6 | ASSFGLAGDTGELF
TRBD1 | TRBJ2-7 | TRBV5-4 | ASSIGQGRGEQY
NA | TRBJ2-7 | TRBV27 | ASSLGAGSSYEQY
NA | TRBJ2-5 | TRBV2 | ASSEESRRGEAQY
TRBD1 | TRBJ2-7 | TRBV29-1 | SVGTGMTYEQY
NA | TRBJ1-6 | TRBV9 | ASSGGRSPLH
NA | TRBJ1-4 | TRBV30 | AWSWTVGTNEKLF
TRBD1 | TRBJ2-1 | TRBV19 | ASSMGDRGFNEQF
NA | TRBJ1-2 | TRBV18 | ASSPTDKNYGYT
TRBD1 | TRBJ1-1 | TRBV10-2 | ASRPDREHTEAF
NA | TRBJ1-1 | TRBV28 | ASSPQGWKAF
NA | TRBJ2-7 | TRBV28 | ASSLRGYEQY
NA | TRBJ1-6 | TRBV4-1 | ASSQGPGHSSPLH
TRBD2 | TRBJ2-7 | TRBV11-2 | ASSLAGRGDEQY
TRBD1 | TRBJ2-6 | TRBV6-5 | ASSGQGDGANVLT
NA | TRBJ1-1 | TRBV15 | ATSRLPNLNTEAF
NA | TRBJ1-5 | TRBV2 | ASSNTINQPQH
NA | TRBJ2-7 | TRBV28 | ASTHSPSYEQY
TRBD1 | TRBJ2-7 | TRBV10-3 | AISEISLGQATYEQY
NA | TRBJ2-1 | TRBV2 | ASEEPNYNEQF
NA | TRBJ2-2 | TRBV10-2 | ASSDRGAGELF
TRBD1 | TRBJ1-6 | TRBV28 | ASSPLDRDDSPLH
NA | TRBJ1-5 | TRBV30 | AWSVHIGPGVDQPQH
TRBD1 | TRBJ2-2 | TRBV19 | ASRDRGHPGELF
TRBD1 | TRBJ1-2 | TRBV7-9 | SSSYGQGYGYT
NA | TRBJ1-1 | TRBV28 | ASITWGGNTEAF
TRBD2 | TRBJ2-1 | TRBV6-4 | ASSVVGLAGVEQF
TRBD1 | TRBJ1-5 | TRBV19 | ASKSWEGTGDNQPQH
NA | TRBJ2-7 | TRBV28 | ASSPTGVKSYEQY